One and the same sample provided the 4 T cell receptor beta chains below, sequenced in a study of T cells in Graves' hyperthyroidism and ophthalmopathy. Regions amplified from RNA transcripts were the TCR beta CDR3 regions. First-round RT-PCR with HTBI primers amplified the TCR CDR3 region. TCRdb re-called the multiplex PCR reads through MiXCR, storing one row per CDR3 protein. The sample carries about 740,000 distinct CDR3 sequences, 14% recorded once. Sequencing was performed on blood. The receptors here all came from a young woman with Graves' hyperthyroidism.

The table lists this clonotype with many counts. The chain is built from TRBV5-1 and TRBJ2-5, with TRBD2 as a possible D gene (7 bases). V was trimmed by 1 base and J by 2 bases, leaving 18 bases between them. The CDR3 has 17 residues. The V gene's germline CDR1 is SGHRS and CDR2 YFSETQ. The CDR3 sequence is CASSLFSGGAGQETQYF. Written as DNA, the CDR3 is TGCGCCAGCAGCTTGTTCTCTGGGGGGGCAGGTCAAGAGACCCAGTACTTC.

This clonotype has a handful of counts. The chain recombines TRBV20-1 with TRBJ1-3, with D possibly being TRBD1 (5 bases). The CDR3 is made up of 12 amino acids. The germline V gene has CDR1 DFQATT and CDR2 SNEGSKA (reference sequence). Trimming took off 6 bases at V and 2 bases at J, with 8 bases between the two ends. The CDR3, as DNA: TGCAGTGCCCCGGGGCCTGGAAACACCATATATTTT. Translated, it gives CSAPGPGNTIYF.

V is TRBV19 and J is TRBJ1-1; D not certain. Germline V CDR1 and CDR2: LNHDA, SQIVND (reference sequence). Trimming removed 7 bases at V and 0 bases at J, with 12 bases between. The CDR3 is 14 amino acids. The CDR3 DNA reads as TGTGCCAGTACCCCAGGCAGCATGAACACTGAAGCTTTCTTT. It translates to CASTPGSMNTEAFF.

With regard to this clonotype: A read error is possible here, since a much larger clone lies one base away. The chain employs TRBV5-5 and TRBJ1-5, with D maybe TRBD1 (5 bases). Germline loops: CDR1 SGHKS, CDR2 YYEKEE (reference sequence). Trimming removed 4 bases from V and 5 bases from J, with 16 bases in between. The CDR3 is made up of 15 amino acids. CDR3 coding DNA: TGTGCCAGCAGCATGGGGGGTCGGAGCGATCAGCCCCAGCATTTT. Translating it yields CASSMGGRSDQPQHF.